This TCR beta chain was captured in a study of low-dose radiotherapy and immunotherapy resistance in tumors. Study at large: Doses of 0.5 Gy per fraction every 2 weeks, totaling 6.5 Gy, went to Cohort 1. A dose of 1 Gy per fraction every two weeks went to Cohort 2, totaling 13 Gy over 26 weeks. Patients received cyclophosphamide 200 mg/m2 intravenously every two weeks, the day before radiation-immunotherapy.

cDNA synthesis used a TRAV/TRBV-specific primer set for both chains. TCRs were amplified for roughly 20 PCR cycles with a constant-region primer and V-primer adapter. Amplification of the isolated mRNA used in vitro transcription. Using its own MiXCR run on the reads, TCRdb lists one record per CDR3 protein. The repertoire holds under 35,000 distinct CDR3 sequences, with about 49% as singletons. V lost 4 bases and J 2 bases, leaving 13 bases between the germline ends. The CDR3 consists of 15 residues. The germline CDR1 and CDR2 sequences are SGHNT and YENEEA. The sample's time point: after trial treatment. Noted treatment: LDRT plus nivolumab, ipilimumab, low-dose cyclophosphamide and aspirin (RACIN trial).

The input for sequencing was PBMCs, taken after low-dose radiotherapy plus immunotherapy. The receptor's source is a male donor with gallbladder cancer. This rearrangement joins TRBV11-3 to TRBJ2-3; D possibly matches TRBD1 or TRBD2 (5 bases each). The DNA for the CDR3 is TGTGCCAGCAGCTCAGAGGGCAGGGCCACAGATACGCAGTATTTT. Translated: CASSSEGRATDTQYF.